The TCR beta chain described here comes from a study of OX40 agonist ivuxolimab in advanced cancers. Overall study context: Patients were given ivuxolimab, an antibody that agonizes OX40 (CD134).

Study findings and constraints: The expanded peripheral T cells' antigen specificity was not determined.

After removal of 6 bases from V and 4 bases from J, the junction contained 2 bases not matched to a gene. The CDR3 is made up of 13 amino acids. The germline gives CDR1 LNHDA, CDR2 SQIVND (reference sequence). Repertoires were generated with immunoSEQ multiplex PCR, while TCRdb's copy carries only in-frame clones and drops some. This sample has almost 85,000 clones; approximately 89% occur once, and the top ten carry less than 0.2%. With autoimmune disease history or systemic immunosuppression, patients were excluded. Sampling times: baseline, cycle 4 day 1, cycle 7 day 1. On this clone: Its antigen is undetermined.

Specimen: CD4+ or CD8+ T cells sorted from blood, collected in a trial of the OX40 agonist ivuxolimab. The receptor was isolated from an adult with an advanced solid tumor such as melanoma, head and neck, liver or kidney cancer. The V call is TRBV19, the J call TRBJ1-2; TRBD1 aligns across 10 bases. In DNA, the CDR3 is TGTGCCAGTAGGGGACAGGGGCCCTATGGCTACACCTTC. Its translation: CASRGQGPYGYTF.